The clone carrying this T cell receptor beta chain has only one observation. The CDR3 totals 14 residues. The junction had 3 bases not matched to a gene; V was cut back by 5 bases and J by 3 bases. Germline CDR1 and CDR2: MDHEN and SYDVKM. This entry belongs to a study of blood T cell repertoires in COVID-19. Study information: Sites in the United States, Italy and Spain provided acute and convalescent COVID-19 samples. Nucleic acid was either cDNA or gDNA, and it came from T cells, B-cell-depleted T cells, or PBMCs.

In the original analysis: Reference gene primer amplification yielded estimated nucleated cell counts. TCRdb keeps only in-frame clones here, not all; method: immunoSEQ multiplex PCR. The V and J calls and the clone size are those of that table, but D and trimming were determined from the DNA. The sample includes 80,000 or so clones, about 92% of them seen just once. The sequenced sample consisted of peripheral blood. The J gene is TRBJ1-1, the V gene TRBV28; 10 nucleotides line up with TRBD1. This sequence was found in a woman aged 45 to 65 in a cohort sampled during active COVID-19. Here the CDR3 reads CASSTGQGDTEAFF. In nucleotides, the CDR3 is TGTGCCAGCAGTACCGGACAGGGGGACACTGAAGCTTTCTTT.